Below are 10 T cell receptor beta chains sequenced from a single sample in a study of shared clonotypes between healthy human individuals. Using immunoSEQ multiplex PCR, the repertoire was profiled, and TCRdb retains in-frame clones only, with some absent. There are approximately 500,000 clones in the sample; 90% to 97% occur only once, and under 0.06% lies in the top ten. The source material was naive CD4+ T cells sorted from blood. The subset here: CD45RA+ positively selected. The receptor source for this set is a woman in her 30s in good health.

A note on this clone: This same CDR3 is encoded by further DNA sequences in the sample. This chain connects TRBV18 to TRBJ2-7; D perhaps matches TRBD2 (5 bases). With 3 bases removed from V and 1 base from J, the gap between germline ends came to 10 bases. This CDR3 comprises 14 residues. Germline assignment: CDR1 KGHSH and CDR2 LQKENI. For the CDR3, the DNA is TGTGCCAGCTCACCTCGGACGGGGTCCTACGAGCAGTACTTC. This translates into CASSPRTGSYEQYF.

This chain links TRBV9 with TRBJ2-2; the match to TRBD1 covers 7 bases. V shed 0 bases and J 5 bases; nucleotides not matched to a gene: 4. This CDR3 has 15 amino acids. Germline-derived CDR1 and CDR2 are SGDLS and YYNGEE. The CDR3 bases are TGTGCCAGCAGCGTAGAGGGGGCGGTTACCGGGGAGCTGTTTTTT. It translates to CASSVEGAVTGELFF.

The CDR3 region has the DNA TGTGCCAGCAGCTACTCAGCGGGAGTAGTCACCGGGGAGCTGTTTTTT. This encodes CASSYSAGVVTGELFF. The V and J genes are TRBV14 and TRBJ2-2; TRBD2 matches 8 bases. The length of the CDR3 is 16 residues. Germline trimming cut 5 bases from V and 4 bases from J; bases unmatched to any gene: 9. Germline CDR1 SGHDN, CDR2 FVKESK.

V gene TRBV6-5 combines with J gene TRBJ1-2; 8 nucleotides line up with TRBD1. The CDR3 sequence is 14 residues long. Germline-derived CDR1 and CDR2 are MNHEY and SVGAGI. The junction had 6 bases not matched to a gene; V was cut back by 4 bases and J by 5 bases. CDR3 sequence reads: CASSLDRALYGYTF. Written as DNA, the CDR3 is TGTGCCAGCAGTTTGGACAGGGCCCTATATGGCTACACCTTC.

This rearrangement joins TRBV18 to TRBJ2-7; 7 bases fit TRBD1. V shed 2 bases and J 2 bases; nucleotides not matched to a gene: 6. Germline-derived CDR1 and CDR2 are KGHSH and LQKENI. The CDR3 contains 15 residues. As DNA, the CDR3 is TGTGCCAGCTCACCAGGCCGGGACAGAGCCTACGAGCAGTACTTC. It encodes CASSPGRDRAYEQYF.

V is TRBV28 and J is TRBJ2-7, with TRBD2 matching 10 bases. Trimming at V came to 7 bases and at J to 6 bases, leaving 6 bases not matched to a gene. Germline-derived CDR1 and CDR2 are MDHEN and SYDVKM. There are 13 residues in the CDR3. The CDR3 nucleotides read TGTGCCAGCAAACTAGCGGGATTCTTCGAGCAGTACTTC. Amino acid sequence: CASKLAGFFEQYF. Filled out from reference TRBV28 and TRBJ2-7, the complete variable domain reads DVKVTQSSRYLVKRTGEKVFLECVQDMDHENMFWYRQDPGLGLRLIYFSYDVKMKEKGDIPEGYSVSREKKERFSLILESASTNQTSMYLCASKLAGFFEQYFGPGTRLTVT.

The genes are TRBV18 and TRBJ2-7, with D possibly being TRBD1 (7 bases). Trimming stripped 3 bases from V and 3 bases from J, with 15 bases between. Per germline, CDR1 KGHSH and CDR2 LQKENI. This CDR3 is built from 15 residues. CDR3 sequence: CASSPAGQLSYEQYF. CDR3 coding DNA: TGTGCCAGCTCACCCGCGGGACAGCTAAGCTACGAGCAGTACTTC.

The CDR3 sequence: CASSLHGADTQYF. In DNA, the CDR3 is TGCGCCAGCAGCTTGCATGGGGCAGATACGCAGTATTTT. The rearrangement uses TRBV5-1 and TRBJ2-3; D remains unclear. This CDR3 is 13 amino acids long. Trimming took 1 base from V and 4 from J, leaving 7 bases between them. Germline V lookup: CDR1 SGHRS, CDR2 YFSETQ.

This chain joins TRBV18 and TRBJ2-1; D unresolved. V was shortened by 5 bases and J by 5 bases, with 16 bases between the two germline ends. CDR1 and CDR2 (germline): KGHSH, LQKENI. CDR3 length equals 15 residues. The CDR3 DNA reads TGTGCCAGCTCATTCGCCCCCGGTCTCGACAATGAGCAGTTCTTC. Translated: CASSFAPGLDNEQFF.

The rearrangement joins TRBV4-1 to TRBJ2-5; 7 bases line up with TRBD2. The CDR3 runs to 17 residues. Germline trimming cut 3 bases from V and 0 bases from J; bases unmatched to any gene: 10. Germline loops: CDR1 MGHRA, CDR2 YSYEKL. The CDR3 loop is CASSQDQAGVDQETQYF. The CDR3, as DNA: TGCGCCAGCAGCCAGGACCAGGCGGGAGTGGACCAAGAGACCCAGTACTTC.